These 26 T cell receptor beta chains came from one sample sequenced in a study of vaccination and CD4 T cells after COVID-19. The treatment is: roughly nine-day PBMC culture with coronavirus spike peptide pools or control peptides (ViraFEST assay). These TCRs are of unknown antigen specificity. Sequencing of the DNA from cultured CD4+ T cells was carried out with the Oncomine TCR Beta short-read assay. TCRdb redid the calling of the PCR reads with MiXCR, one entry per CDR3 protein. Found here are more than 9,000 distinct CDR3 sequences, 40% to 60% of them singletons; the top ten hold around 13%. The specimen sequenced was CD4+ T cells from blood, cultured in vitro. These receptors came from a human donor who had recovered from COVID-19.

The chain combines TRBV24-1 with TRBJ2-3, with D uncertain. Germline V gene sequence: CDR1 KGHDR, CDR2 SFDVKD. V was clipped by 4 bases and J by 2 bases, with 15 bases between them. The CDR3 has 16 amino acids. The CDR3 bases are TGTGCCACCAGTGAAGGCCGGACCTACAACACAGATACGCAGTATTTT. Encoded protein: CATSEGRTYNTDTQYF.

This clonotype was seen only once. V usage is TRBV2 and J usage is TRBJ1-2; a possible D gene is TRBD1 (5 bases). The CDR3 contains 15 residues. CDR1 and CDR2 from the germline V gene are SNHLY and FYNNEI. Trimming stripped 4 bases from V and 3 bases from J, with 15 bases between. DNA for the CDR3: TGTGCCAGCAGTGGGTGGGGACTCAAGGACTATGGCTACACCTTC. Protein: CASSGWGLKDYGYTF. Variable domain in full (rest from reference TRBV2 and TRBJ1-2): EPEVTQTPSHQVTQMGQEVILRCVPISNHLYFYWYRQILGQKVEFLVSFYNNEISEKSEIFDDQFSVERPDGSNFTLKIRSTKLEDSAMYFCASSGWGLKDYGYTFGSGTRLTVV.

The chain recombines TRBV6-1 with TRBJ1-2; D may be TRBD1 (6 bases). Per the germline V gene, CDR1 is MNHNS and CDR2 is SASEGT. Trimming pared 5 bases from V and 8 bases from J, leaving 15 bases between. The CDR3 is 13 amino acids. The CDR3 region has the DNA TGTGCCAGCAGTCGAAACCGGGACAACGGCTACACCTTC. This translates into CASSRNRDNGYTF.

The chain joins TRBV5-4 to TRBJ2-1; TRBD1 aligns across 9 bases. Germline V gives CDR1 SGHNT, CDR2 YYREEE (reference sequence). Germline trimming cut 4 bases from V and 7 bases from J; bases unmatched to any gene: 12. CDR3 length: 16 amino acids. CDR3 loop: CASSPARTGAPNEQFF. Written as DNA, the CDR3 is TGTGCCAGCAGCCCTGCTAGGACAGGGGCGCCTAATGAGCAGTTCTTC.

The chain recombines TRBV5-1 with TRBJ1-1, with 7 bases identical to TRBD1. The CDR3 is 14 residues long. Looked up from germline, CDR1 is SGHRS and CDR2 is YFSETQ. With 4 bases clipped from V and 1 base from J, the junction kept 4 bases outside the gene matches. The CDR3 protein is CASSAGGGNTEAFF. CDR3 sequence (DNA): TGCGCCAGCAGCGCAGGGGGGGGGAACACTGAAGCTTTCTTT.

The chain recombines TRBV7-3 with TRBJ2-2; D perhaps matches TRBD2 (5 bases). Germline-derived CDR1 and CDR2 are SGHTA and FQGTGA. Trimming left V 0 bases short and J 1 base short, with 12 bases between. This CDR3 is built from 17 residues. CDR3: CASSLTREVGNTGELFF. DNA of the CDR3: TGTGCCAGCAGCTTAACGAGGGAAGTTGGGAACACCGGGGAGCTGTTTTTT.

This chain uses TRBV2 with TRBJ2-7, with 9 bases that match TRBD2. This CDR3 is built from 14 residues. J lost 5 bases, V lost 4 bases, and 6 bases had no gene match. Looked up from germline, CDR1 is SNHLY and CDR2 is FYNNEI. The CDR3 DNA is TGTGCCAGCAGTGTAGCGGGAGTCCCCCACGAGCAGTACTTC. The encoded protein is CASSVAGVPHEQYF.

The chain uses TRBV30 and TRBJ1-2, with D possibly matching TRBD1 (5 bases). Germline V lookup: CDR1 GTSNPN, CDR2 SVGIG (reference sequence). Trimming removed 4 bases from V and 7 bases from J, with 16 bases in between. This CDR3 has 13 amino acids. Here the CDR3 DNA reads TGTGCCTGGAATTCCGGCAGGGACGGTGGCTACACCTTC. This sequence encodes CAWNSGRDGGYTF.

V and J are TRBV20-1 and TRBJ2-7; 7 bases fit TRBD2. CDR3 length equals 14 residues. The V and J ends lost 3 bases and 3 bases, in that order; junction bases with no gene match: 8. Germline CDR1 DFQATT, CDR2 SNEGSKA (reference sequence). CDR3 in amino acids: CSASRRGEGYEQYF. The CDR3 DNA reads as TGCAGTGCTAGCCGTCGCGGGGAGGGCTACGAGCAGTACTTC.

This rearrangement joins TRBV7-2 to TRBJ2-2; D is possibly TRBD1 or TRBD2 (5 bases each). Trimming removed 6 bases from V and 4 bases from J, with 15 bases in between. The V gene's germline CDR1 is SGHTA and CDR2 FQGNSA. The CDR3 is 15 amino acids. CDR3 region: CASSPRGSGTGELFF. CDR3 in DNA: TGTGCCAGCAGTCCCCGGGGCTCCGGCACCGGGGAGCTGTTTTTT.

The chain carries TRBV7-2 and TRBJ2-5; D remains ambiguous. V was trimmed by 1 base and J by 5 bases, leaving 5 bases between them. CDR1 is SGHTA and CDR2 is FQGNSA in the germline V gene. This CDR3 is 12 amino acids long. The CDR3 reads CASSLGRETQYF. DNA of the CDR3: TGTGCCAGCAGCTTAGGCCGGGAGACCCAGTACTTC.

The chain couples TRBV6-4 to TRBJ2-3; D is tentatively TRBD1 or TRBD2 (5 bases each). V was clipped by 6 bases and J by 2 bases, with 12 bases between them. The CDR3 consists of 14 residues. CDR1 and CDR2 from the germline V gene are MRHNA and SNTAGT. The CDR3 DNA follows: TGTGCCAGCAGCCGGGACGCAAACACAGATACGCAGTATTTT. Amino acids: CASSRDANTDTQYF.

The chain couples TRBV7-9 to TRBJ1-1, with D unresolved. Germline CDR1 reads SEHNR; CDR2 reads FQNEAQ (reference sequence). This CDR3 spans 14 amino acids. V was shortened by 6 bases and J by 4 bases, with 15 bases between the two germline ends. The CDR3 nucleotides are TGTGCCAGCAGTCGGGATTTTGGCGGCACTGAAGCTTTCTTT. Translation gives CASSRDFGGTEAFF.

This clonotype is medium-sized (0.01 to 0.1%) by share. The genes are TRBV19 and TRBJ1-2, with a weak D call TRBD1 (5 bases). Between the trimmed V and J ends, which lost 4 bases and 5 bases, there was a span of 8 bases. This CDR3 comprises 12 residues. The V gene's germline CDR1 is LNHDA and CDR2 SQIVND (reference sequence). Written as DNA, the CDR3 is TGTGCCAGTAGTACCGACAGATATGGCTACACCTTC. It translates to CASSTDRYGYTF.

V usage is TRBV7-2 and J usage is TRBJ2-5; 8 bases are shared with TRBD2. Germline trimming cut 2 bases from V and 3 bases from J; bases unmatched to any gene: 2. This CDR3 has 14 amino acids. The germline V gene encodes CDR1 SGHTA and CDR2 FQGNSA. The CDR3: CASSLRAGEETQYF. Here the CDR3 DNA reads TGTGCCAGCAGCTTACGAGCGGGGGAAGAGACCCAGTACTTC.

This sequence joins TRBV29-1 and TRBJ2-3; D call uncertain. CDR3 length: 10 amino acids. Trimming left V 4 bases short and J 4 bases short, with 3 bases between. Per the germline V gene, CDR1 is SQVTM and CDR2 is ANQGSEA. CDR3 DNA sequence: TGCAGCGTTGGCCCAGATACGCAGTATTTT. The encoded protein is CSVGPDTQYF.

This chain uses TRBV6-1 with TRBJ2-7; D not certain. The CDR3 spans 11 residues. V gave up 6 bases and J gave up 2 bases, with 5 bases separating them. Germline assignment: CDR1 MNHNS and CDR2 SASEGT. CDR3 loop: CASRATYEQYF. CDR3 sequence (DNA): TGTGCCAGCAGAGCAACCTACGAGCAGTACTTC.

This chain links TRBV6-5 with TRBJ2-6, with D hard to call. The V end lost 4 bases, the J end lost 0 bases, and 13 bases lay between the germline ends. This CDR3 comprises 17 residues. Germline V gives CDR1 MNHEY, CDR2 SVGAGI. CDR3 nucleotide sequence: TGTGCCAGCAGTTCCCCCGGATCAAGCTCTGGGGCCAACGTCCTGACTTTC. This gives the protein CASSSPGSSSGANVLTF.

This sequence joins TRBV12-3 or TRBV12-4 and TRBJ1-1; 9 bases are shared with TRBD1. V dropped 7 bases and J dropped 3; count of bases not matched to a gene: 12. The CDR3 is 16 residues long. The CDR3 region is CASNLRDRDSDTEAFF. The CDR3 coding sequence is TGTGCCAGCAACCTCCGGGACAGGGATTCGGACACTGAAGCTTTCTTT.

This clonotype came up a few times. The chain is built from TRBV6-1 and TRBJ1-2, with D possibly being TRBD1 (5 bases). The CDR3 is 14 amino acids. Per the germline V gene, CDR1 is MNHNS and CDR2 is SASEGT. V was shortened by 4 bases and J by 1 base, with 10 bases between the two germline ends. CDR3 nucleotide sequence: TGTGCCAGCAGTGTCTTCAGGGTTAACTATGGCTACACCTTC. Translated, it gives CASSVFRVNYGYTF.

Relative to its sample, this clonotype is large. The chain combines TRBV30 with TRBJ2-5; 12 nucleotides agree with TRBD1. Germline V gene data show CDR1 as GTSNPN and CDR2 as SVGIG (reference sequence). V shed 1 base, J shed 4 bases, and the junction held 4 bases outside the gene matches. The CDR3 has 15 amino acids. Here the CDR3 reads CAWSAGQGARETQYF. The CDR3, as DNA: TGTGCCTGGAGTGCGGGACAGGGGGCTAGAGAGACCCAGTACTTC.

About this clonotype itself: The junction departs from the called germline gene at one end, perhaps through a read error. The V and J genes are TRBV4-1 and TRBJ2-2; no clear D gene. CDR3 length: 17 residues. Germline values: CDR1 MGHRA, CDR2 YSYEKL. The CDR3 coding sequence is TGCACCAGCAGCCAAGAGGCGGTCATCGCGAACACCGGGGAGCTGTTTTTT. The encoded protein is CTSSQEAVIANTGELFF.

The CDR3 DNA sequence: TGTGCCAGCAGCATTAGCCGGGACAGGGCCAGTGAAGCTTTCTTT. This sequence encodes CASSISRDRASEAFF. V and J are TRBV7-3 and TRBJ1-1, with TRBD1 matching 9 bases. With V trimmed by 5 bases and J by 7 bases, 11 bases remained unmatched. Germline CDR1 reads SGHTA; CDR2 reads FQGTGA. The CDR3 is 15 residues long.

This clonotype was seen a few times. The chain recombines TRBV6-1 with TRBJ2-4; possibly TRBD2 for D (6 bases). From germline, CDR1 is MNHNS and CDR2 SASEGT. V lost 5 bases and J lost 0, with 11 bases in between. The CDR3 loop spans 15 amino acids. For the CDR3, the DNA is TGTGCCAGCAGTATGGGAGGACTAGCCAAAAACATTCAGTACTTC. Translating gives CASSMGGLAKNIQYF.

This chain uses TRBV4-2 with TRBJ2-3; the D gene could be TRBD1 or TRBD2 (5 bases each). Trimming removed 4 bases from V and 1 base from J, with 9 bases in between. The CDR3 spans 14 residues. The germline gives CDR1 LGHNA, CDR2 YNFKEQ. CDR3 region: CASSLRDGTDTQYF. The CDR3 nucleotides read TGTGCCAGCAGCCTCCGGGACGGCACAGATACGCAGTATTTT.

The chain uses TRBV6-1 and TRBJ1-2; D not certain. Trimming removed 9 bases at V and 5 bases at J, with 13 bases between. The germline V gene encodes CDR1 MNHNS and CDR2 SASEGT. The CDR3 covers 12 residues. The CDR3 protein is CASKTPFYGYTF. The CDR3 bases are TGTGCCAGTAAGACCCCCTTTTATGGCTACACCTTC.